This record looks at one T cell receptor (beta chain) sequence and its context. As yet, its antigen is unknown. Reverse transcribed after extraction, RNA yielded cDNA as the sequencing template. Sequencing used immunoSEQ multiplex PCR; TCRdb keeps in-frame clones, though not all of them. The sample carries more than 150,000 clones, about 51% recorded once. Described treatment: oral pan-JAK inhibitor, 5-10 mg twice daily. This sample was included in a study of CD8+ T cells in alopecia areata. Study at large: Among treated patients, oral tofacitinib was administered at 5 to 10 mg twice daily. The percentage of affected scalp area served as the score of severity for treated patients. General observations from the study: Scalp sequencing also captures normal skin's resident alphabeta T cells. Because one nonresponder was included, the link of baseline CD8+ expansion to response is considered uncertain.

The CDR3 sequence is 16 residues long. The germline gives CDR1 SGHNT, CDR2 YYREEE (reference sequence). The V gene lost 5 bases and the J gene lost 3 bases, with 21 bases spanning the gap. The starting material was CD8+ T cells sorted from blood, obtained around week 54, from a patient treated with tofacitinib. The sequence was obtained from a human donor with alopecia areata. V is TRBV5-4 and J is TRBJ2-7; the D gene could be TRBD1 or TRBD2 (7 bases each). This chain's CDR3 is CASSTDSGTVIYEQYF. CDR3 nucleotides: TGTGCCAGCAGTACTGACAGCGGGACAGTAATCTACGAGCAGTACTTC.